The present TCR beta chain was sequenced within a study of OX40 agonist ivuxolimab in advanced cancers. For the study in its entirety: Ivuxolimab was an agonistic, fully human IgG2 monoclonal antibody directed against OX40 (CD134), a costimulatory receptor. Intravenous ivuxolimab was administered to patients every 2 weeks at six dose levels: 0.01, 0.1, 0.3, 1.5, 3 and 10 mg/kg. Among the approximately 50 dose-escalation patients, some 20 had hepatocellular carcinoma, 15 or so melanoma, 9 renal cell carcinoma and 9 head and neck cancer. A male proportion of almost 85% and a mean age of approximately 58 years, ranging from about 20 to 80, were recorded for the dose-escalation cohort. Prior anti-PD-1, anti-PD-L1 or anti-CTLA-4 therapy was permitted, and 30% to 50% of dose-escalation patients had received checkpoint inhibitors. Partial responses were achieved by three dose-escalation patients, of whom one had hepatocellular carcinoma and two had cutaneous melanoma. Peripheral TCRbeta sequencing aimed to test whether ivuxolimab altered TCR sequence diversity and caused clonal T-cell expansion. The monotherapy dose-escalation portion (N ≈ 50 patients) of the phase I ivuxolimab trial is reported in the paper.

With respect to this clone: What antigen it recognizes has not been identified. Base qualities are not recorded, but no much larger clone differs from it by a single base.

Genomic DNA was extracted from sorted cells for sequencing of the TCRbeta CDR3 region. The immunoSEQ Assay was used to sequence the TCRbeta CDR3 regions. TCRdb limited this immuneACCESS table to in-frame rearrangements with V and J called. A share of clones is missing; checked studies link under half to unresolved V genes, and the rest is unexplained. Across this sample there are about 17,000 clones, with around 78% seen only once. In total, the top ten clones hold approximately 30% of the sample. Overall study results and their limits: After ivuxolimab, more expanded clones were found on average in CD8+ T cells than in CD4+ T cells. At doses from 0.1 to 3.0 mg/kg, clonal expansion was seen in both CD4+ and CD8+ blood T cells between baseline and week 6. In partial responders in the 0.1-3.0 mg/kg groups, normalized peripheral clonal expansion was found to be among the lowest, especially among CD8+ T cells. Low levels of normalized T-cell clonal expansion were also shown by some nonresponding patients. Antigen specificity was not determined for the clonally expanded peripheral T cells.

Patients with autoimmune disease history or receiving systemic immunosuppression were excluded from the trial. Peripheral blood for TCR sequencing was collected from all dose cohorts at baseline, on cycle 4 day 1, and on cycle 7 day 1. Samples were obtained from an open-label, multicenter, first-in-human phase I dose-escalation trial of ivuxolimab. Adults with locally advanced or metastatic melanoma, renal cell carcinoma, hepatocellular carcinoma or head and neck squamous cell carcinoma were enrolled in the trial. Before TCR sequencing, CD4+ T cells and CD8+ T cells were sorted from peripheral blood as separate populations. CDR3 length: 15 amino acids, cysteine to phenylalanine. Left in the record is the CDR3 DNA by itself, 45 bases read in frame from the first base. For CDR1 and CDR2, the germline V gene lists KGHSH and LQKENI. V is reduced by 6 bases and J by 3 bases, leaving a spacing of 17 bases between them.

The rearranged segments are TRBV18 and TRBJ1-1; no D gene can be assigned with confidence. The input for sequencing was CD4+ or CD8+ T cells sorted from blood, taken in a trial of the OX40 agonist ivuxolimab. The TCR was taken from an adult with an advanced solid tumor such as melanoma, head and neck, liver or kidney cancer. The CDR3: CASSPLGGGYTEAFF. The DNA sequence is given as TGTGCCAGCTCCCCCCTGGGAGGAGGATACACTGAAGCTTTCTTT.